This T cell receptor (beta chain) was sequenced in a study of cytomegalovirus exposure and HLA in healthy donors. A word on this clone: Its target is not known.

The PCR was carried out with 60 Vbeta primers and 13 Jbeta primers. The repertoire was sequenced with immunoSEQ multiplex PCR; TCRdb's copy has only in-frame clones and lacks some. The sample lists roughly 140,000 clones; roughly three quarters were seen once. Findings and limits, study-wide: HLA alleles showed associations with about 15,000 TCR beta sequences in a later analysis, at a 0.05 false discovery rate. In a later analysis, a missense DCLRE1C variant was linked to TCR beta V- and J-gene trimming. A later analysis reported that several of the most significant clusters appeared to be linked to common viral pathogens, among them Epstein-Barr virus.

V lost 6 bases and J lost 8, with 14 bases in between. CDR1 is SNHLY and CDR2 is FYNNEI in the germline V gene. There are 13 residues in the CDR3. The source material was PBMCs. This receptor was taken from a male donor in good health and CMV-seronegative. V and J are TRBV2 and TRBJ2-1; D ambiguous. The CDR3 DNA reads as TGTGCCAGCAGGAACGGTCGGTTCGATGAGCAGTTCTTC. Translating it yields CASRNGRFDEQFF.